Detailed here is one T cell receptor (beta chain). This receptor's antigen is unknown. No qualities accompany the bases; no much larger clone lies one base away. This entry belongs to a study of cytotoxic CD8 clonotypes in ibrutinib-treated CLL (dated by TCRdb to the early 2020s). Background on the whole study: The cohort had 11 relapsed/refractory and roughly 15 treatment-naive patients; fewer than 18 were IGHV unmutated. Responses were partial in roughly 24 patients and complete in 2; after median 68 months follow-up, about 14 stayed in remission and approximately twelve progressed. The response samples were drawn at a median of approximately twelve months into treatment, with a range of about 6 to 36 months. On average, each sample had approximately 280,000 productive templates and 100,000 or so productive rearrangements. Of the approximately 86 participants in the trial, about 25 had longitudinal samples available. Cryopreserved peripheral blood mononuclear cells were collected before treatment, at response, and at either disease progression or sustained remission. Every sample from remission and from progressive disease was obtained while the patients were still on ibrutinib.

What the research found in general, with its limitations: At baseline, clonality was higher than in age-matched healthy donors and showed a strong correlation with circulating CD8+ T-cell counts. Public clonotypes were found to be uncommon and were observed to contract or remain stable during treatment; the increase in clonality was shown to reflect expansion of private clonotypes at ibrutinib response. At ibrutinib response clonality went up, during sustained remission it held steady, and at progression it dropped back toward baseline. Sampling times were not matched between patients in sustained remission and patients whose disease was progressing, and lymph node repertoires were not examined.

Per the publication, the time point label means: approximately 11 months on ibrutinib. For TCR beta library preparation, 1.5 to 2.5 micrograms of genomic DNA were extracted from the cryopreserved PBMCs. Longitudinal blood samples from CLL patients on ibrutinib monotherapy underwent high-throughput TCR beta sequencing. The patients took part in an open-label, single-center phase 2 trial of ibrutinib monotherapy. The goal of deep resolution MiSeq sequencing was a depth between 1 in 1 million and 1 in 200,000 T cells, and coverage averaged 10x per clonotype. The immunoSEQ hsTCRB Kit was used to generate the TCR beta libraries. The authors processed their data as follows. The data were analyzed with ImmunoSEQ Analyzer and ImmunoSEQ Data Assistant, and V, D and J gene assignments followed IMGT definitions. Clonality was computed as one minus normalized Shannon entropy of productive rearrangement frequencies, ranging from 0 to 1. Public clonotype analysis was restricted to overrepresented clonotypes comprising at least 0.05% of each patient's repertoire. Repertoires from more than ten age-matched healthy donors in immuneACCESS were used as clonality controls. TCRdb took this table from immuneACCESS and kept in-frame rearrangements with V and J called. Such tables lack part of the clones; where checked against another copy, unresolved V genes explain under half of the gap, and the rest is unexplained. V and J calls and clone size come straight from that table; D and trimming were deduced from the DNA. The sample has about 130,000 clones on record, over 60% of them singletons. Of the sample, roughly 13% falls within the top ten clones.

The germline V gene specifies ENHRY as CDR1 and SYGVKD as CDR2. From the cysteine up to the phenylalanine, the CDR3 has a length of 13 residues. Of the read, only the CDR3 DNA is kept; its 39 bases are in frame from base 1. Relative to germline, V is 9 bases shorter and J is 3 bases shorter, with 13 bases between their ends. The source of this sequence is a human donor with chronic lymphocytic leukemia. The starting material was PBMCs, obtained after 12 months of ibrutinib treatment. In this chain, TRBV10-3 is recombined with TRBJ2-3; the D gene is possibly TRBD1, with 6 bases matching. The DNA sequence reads TGTGCCATTTCGACAGGTAGGACAGATACGCAGTATTTT. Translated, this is CAISTGRTDTQYF.